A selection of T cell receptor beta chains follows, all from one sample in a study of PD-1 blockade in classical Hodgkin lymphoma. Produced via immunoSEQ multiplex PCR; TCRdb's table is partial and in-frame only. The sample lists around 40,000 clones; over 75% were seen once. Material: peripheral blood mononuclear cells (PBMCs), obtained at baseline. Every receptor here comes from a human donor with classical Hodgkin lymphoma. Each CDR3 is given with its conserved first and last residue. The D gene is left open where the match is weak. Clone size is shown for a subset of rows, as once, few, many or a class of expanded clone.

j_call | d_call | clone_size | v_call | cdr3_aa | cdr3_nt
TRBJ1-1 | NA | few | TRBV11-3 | CASSLDGMNTEAFF | TGTGCCAGCAGCTTAGATGGGATGAACACTGAAGCTTTCTTT
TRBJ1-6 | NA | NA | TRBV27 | CASSLTTGARANSPLHF | TGTGCCAGCAGTTTAACGACCGGGGCTCGGGCTAATTCACCCCTCCACTTT
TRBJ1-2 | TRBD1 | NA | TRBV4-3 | CASSQEGRGRDGYTF | TGCGCCAGCAGCCAAGAAGGCAGGGGGCGAGATGGCTACACCTTC
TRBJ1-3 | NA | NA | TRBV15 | CATSRDRSLGNTIYF | TGTGCCACCAGCAGAGATCGCAGTTTGGGGAACACCATATATTTT
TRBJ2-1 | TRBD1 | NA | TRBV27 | CASSNTGAGDPYNEQFF | TGTGCCAGCAGTAATACAGGGGCAGGAGACCCTTACAATGAGCAGTTCTTC
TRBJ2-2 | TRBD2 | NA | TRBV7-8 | CASSPQTSGGLTGELFF | TGTGCCAGCAGCCCCCAGACTAGCGGGGGGTTGACCGGGGAGCTGTTTTTT
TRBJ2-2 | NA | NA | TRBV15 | CATSNGGANTGELFF | TGTGCCACCAGCAATGGCGGGGCGAACACCGGGGAGCTGTTTTTT
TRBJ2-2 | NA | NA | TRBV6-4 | CASSRENTGELFF | TGTGCCAGCTCCCGGGAGAACACCGGGGAGCTGTTTTTT
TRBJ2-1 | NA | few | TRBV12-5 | CASGLVPILTLRRSYNEQFF | TGTGCTAGTGGTTTGGTACCGATTCTGACGCTAAGACGGTCCTACAATGAGCAGTTCTTC
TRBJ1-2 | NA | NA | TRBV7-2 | CASSLGLVRDYGYTF | TGTGCCAGCAGCTTAGGGTTGGTCAGGGATTATGGCTACACCTTC
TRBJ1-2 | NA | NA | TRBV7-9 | CASSLAANYGYTF | TGTGCCAGCAGCTTGGCAGCTAACTATGGCTACACCTTC
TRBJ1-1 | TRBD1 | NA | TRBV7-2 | CASSPMWGQGLFGTEAFF | TGTGCCAGCAGCCCAATGTGGGGACAGGGCCTATTCGGGACAGAAGCTTTCTTT
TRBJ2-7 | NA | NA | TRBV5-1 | CASSRGQSPYEQYF | TGCGCCAGCAGCAGGGGACAAAGTCCCTACGAGCAGTACTTC
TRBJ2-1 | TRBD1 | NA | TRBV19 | CASSIGQGSDEQFF | TGTGCCAGTAGTATCGGACAGGGTAGCGATGAGCAGTTCTTC
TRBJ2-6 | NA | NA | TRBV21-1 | CASSKWARDRGYSGANVLTF | TGTGCCAGCAGCAAATGGGCGAGAGACAGAGGATACTCTGGGGCCAACGTCCTGACTTTC
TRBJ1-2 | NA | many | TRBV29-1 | CSAYRALYGYTF | TGCAGCGCTTACAGGGCCCTCTATGGCTACACCTTC
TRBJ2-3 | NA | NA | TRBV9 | CASSVEGSADTQYF | TGTGCCAGCAGCGTAGAAGGTTCGGCGGATACGCAGTATTTT
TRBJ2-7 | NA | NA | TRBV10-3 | CAISESGPSEGEQYF | TGTGCCATCAGTGAGTCGGGGCCGAGCGAAGGCGAGCAGTACTTC
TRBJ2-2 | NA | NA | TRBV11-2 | CASSRRGNTGELFF | TGTGCCAGCTCTCGGCGGGGGAACACCGGGGAGCTGTTTTTT
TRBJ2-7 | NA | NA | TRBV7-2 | CASSLGLQYEQYF | TGTGCCAGCAGCTTAGGCCTACAGTACGAGCAGTACTTC
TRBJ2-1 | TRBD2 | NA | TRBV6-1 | CASSEPGLAFNEQFF | TGTGCCAGCAGTGAACCAGGACTAGCGTTTAATGAGCAGTTCTTC
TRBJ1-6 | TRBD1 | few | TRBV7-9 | CASTGDRVTLNSPLHF | TGTGCCAGCACCGGGGACAGGGTAACATTGAATTCACCCCTCCACTTT
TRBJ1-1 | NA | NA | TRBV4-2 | CASSHGGNTEAFF | TGTGCCAGCTCGCACGGGGGGAACACTGAAGCTTTCTTT
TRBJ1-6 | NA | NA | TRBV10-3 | CAIKGYNSPLHF | TGTGCCATCAAGGGTTATAATTCACCCCTCCACTTT
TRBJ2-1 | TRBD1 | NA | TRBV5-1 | CASSPNTADHRGEQFF | TGCGCCAGCAGCCCCAACACGGCCGATCACAGGGGTGAGCAGTTCTTC
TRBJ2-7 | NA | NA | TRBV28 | CASGGALVLTNYEQYF | TGTGCCAGCGGGGGGGCTTTAGTCCTCACCAACTACGAGCAGTACTTC
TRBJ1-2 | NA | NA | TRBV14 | CASSQGANYGYTF | TGTGCCAGCAGCCAAGGGGCCAACTATGGCTACACCTTC
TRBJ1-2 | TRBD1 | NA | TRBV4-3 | CASSQATGGLDYGYTF | TGCGCCAGCAGCCAAGCCACAGGGGGCCTCGACTATGGCTACACCTTC
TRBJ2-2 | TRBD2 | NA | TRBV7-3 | CASSSSGGAPGELFF | TGTGCCAGCAGCTCTAGCGGGGGGGCCCCTGGGGAGCTGTTTTTT
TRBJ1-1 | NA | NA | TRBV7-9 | CASRVTGTENTEAFF | TGTGCCAGCAGAGTTACCGGGACGGAGAACACTGAAGCTTTCTTT
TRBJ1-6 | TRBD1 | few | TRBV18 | CASSPDRVDNSPLHF | TGTGCCAGCTCACCGGACAGGGTAGATAATTCACCCCTCCACTTT
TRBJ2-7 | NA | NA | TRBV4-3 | CASSPNPSIFYEQYF | TGCGCCAGCAGCCCTAACCCTTCCATATTCTACGAGCAGTACTTC
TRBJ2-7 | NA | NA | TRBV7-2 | CASSLLIAYEQYF | TGTGCCAGCAGCTTATTGATAGCCTACGAGCAGTACTTC
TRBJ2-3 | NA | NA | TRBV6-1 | CASSPDGAYTDTQYF | TGTGCCAGCAGCCCGGACGGAGCTTACACAGATACGCAGTATTTT
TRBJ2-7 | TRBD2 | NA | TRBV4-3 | CASSQSGTSRTYEQYF | TGCGCCAGCAGCCAATCCGGGACTAGCCGTACCTACGAGCAGTACTTC
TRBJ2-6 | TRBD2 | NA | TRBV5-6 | CASSFLAASSGANVLTF | TGTGCCAGCAGCTTCCTAGCGGCCAGCTCTGGGGCCAACGTCCTGACTTTC
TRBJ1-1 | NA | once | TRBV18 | CASSPTSGDTEAFF | TGTGCCAGCTCACCTACCTCAGGGGACACTGAAGCTTTCTTT
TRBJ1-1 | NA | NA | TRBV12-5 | CASGPVGGVGGAFF | TGTGCTAGTGGTCCCGTCGGGGGGGTTGGTGGAGCTTTCTTT
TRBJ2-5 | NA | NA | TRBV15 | CATSRDGGTQETQYF | TGTGCCACCAGCAGAGATGGGGGGACCCAAGAGACCCAGTACTTC
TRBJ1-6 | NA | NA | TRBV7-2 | CASSLDSLINSPLHF | TGTGCCAGCAGCCTTGACAGCCTCATAAATTCACCCCTCCACTTT
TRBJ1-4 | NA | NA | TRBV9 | CASSVAGASAEKLFF | TGTGCCAGCAGCGTAGCAGGGGCCTCGGCGGAAAAACTGTTTTTT
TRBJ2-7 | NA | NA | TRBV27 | CASRPGHGIAYEQYF | TGTGCCAGCAGGCCGGGACACGGCATCGCCTACGAGCAGTACTTC